A selection of T cell receptor beta chains follows, all from one sample in a study of beta chain features in type 1 diabetes. Profiled with immunoSEQ multiplex PCR; TCRdb holds only in-frame clones, not every one. The data show about 160,000 clones, around 10% seen once. Material: central memory CD4+ T cells from blood. The receptors here all came from a young man with type 1 diabetes. The CDR3 runs from the conserved cysteine through the conserved F or W. Where a row states a size, it is once, few, many or the class of an expanded clone; other rows omit it.

CDR3 protein	clone size	V gene	J gene
CASSMTSGGYEQYF	few	TRBV11-2	TRBJ2-7
CASSQSSIPGANVLTF	few	TRBV16	TRBJ2-6
CASSERDRETQYF	.	TRBV2	TRBJ2-5
CASSVAGGKDTQYF	many	TRBV9	TRBJ2-3
CASSPRMGGGYTF	.	TRBV4-3	TRBJ1-2
CASSWDSLETQYF	.	TRBV5-1	TRBJ2-5
CASSDRGSPRSNEQFF	few	TRBV6-4	TRBJ2-1
CASSLGQEVNTEAFF	.	TRBV11-2	TRBJ1-1
CASSAGTGDRSLTQYF	few	TRBV5-1	TRBJ2-5
CASSLAGLAGGNEQFF	.	TRBV5-1	TRBJ2-1
CASSADFENTEAFF	few	TRBV19	TRBJ1-1
CASSAVAVNTGELFF	.	TRBV7-9	TRBJ2-2
CASSFLGGSEQYF	.	TRBV7-2	TRBJ2-7
CASSPSVSSYEQYF	few	TRBV5-6	TRBJ2-7
CASSFTGYEQYF	.	TRBV7-2	TRBJ2-7
CSGLGFDEQYF	.	TRBV20-1	TRBJ2-7
CASSLRSVTEAFF	.	TRBV11-3	TRBJ1-1
CASSQGGTVTYEQYF	.	TRBV5-1	TRBJ2-7
CASSRGRAEYEQYF	few	TRBV27	TRBJ2-7
CASSPTGTAGYTF	.	TRBV9	TRBJ1-2
CASSSGTSGRVVDTQYF	.	TRBV9	TRBJ2-3
CASSLFRLAGPSYNEQFF	.	TRBV28	TRBJ2-1
CASILQTGLLHEQFF	.	TRBV6-6	TRBJ2-1
CASSSPLAGGTDTQYF	.	TRBV27	TRBJ2-3
CASSLPGEIEPQHF	few	TRBV28	TRBJ1-5
CASSPGLSGFGNTIYF	.	TRBV18	TRBJ1-3
CASSQVYGRDQFF	few	TRBV4-3	TRBJ2-1
CASSFFLSGANVLTF	.	TRBV7-9	TRBJ2-6
CASSAQGGTEAFF	.	TRBV11-2	TRBJ1-1
CASSLALAGGSSYEQYF	few	TRBV5-5	TRBJ2-7
CASSERTALGGQPQHF	.	TRBV2	TRBJ1-5
CASRGTDRSSYEQYF	few	TRBV5-1	TRBJ2-7
CASSIFVFNEQFF	few	TRBV19	TRBJ2-1
CAGAVQETQYF	few	TRBV30	TRBJ2-5
CASSPTLYEQYF	.	TRBV18	TRBJ2-7
CASGTGTDYTGELFF	.	TRBV2	TRBJ2-2